This TCR beta chain stems from a study of cytomegalovirus exposure and HLA in healthy donors. General study findings and limits: Many donors shared some public TCRs, even though most TCR sequences were rare. Using the classifier, cytomegalovirus status was reportedly diagnosed with high specificity and sensitivity. The authors listed about 170 TCR beta chains as cytomegalovirus-associated. Within the 100 to 150 validation repertoires, first-cohort TCR clusters tended to co-occur, according to a later analysis.

About this clone: Its matching antigen is unknown.

The CDR3 runs to 14 residues. The junction had 6 bases not matched to a gene; V was cut back by 0 bases and J by 7 bases. CDR1 and CDR2 (germline): SGHVS, FNYEAQ. This table comes from immunoSEQ multiplex PCR, and its TCRdb copy is limited to in-frame clones, with some not included. The sample carries about 200,000 clones, around 78% recorded once. The sequencing input was PBMCs. V usage is TRBV7-6 and J usage is TRBJ2-7, with 7 positions matching TRBD2. This receptor was obtained from a woman aged 18-29 years in good health and CMV-seronegative. The CDR3 coding sequence is TGTGCCAGCAGCTTAGCGGGGACTACAAGGGAGCAGTACTTC. Translated: CASSLAGTTREQYF.